A selection of T cell receptor beta chains follows, all from one sample in a study of CD8 T cells in ankylosing spondylitis. TCRdb redid the calling of the 5' RACE reads with MiXCR, one entry per CDR3 protein. The top ten clones hold 7.5% to 10% of a sample with 55,000 or so distinct CDR3 sequences, 7.4% of them seen once. The sequencing input was blood, either unsorted or a sorted T cell fraction (not recorded which). These receptors all come from a female donor with ankylosing spondylitis or in good health (not recorded which). CDR3s leave out the opening cysteine and the closing phenylalanine or tryptophan. A D gene is named only where the DNA matches it firmly.

D: -
V: TRBV19
CDR3: ASSIGPGQWGNTEAF

D: -
V: TRBV7-8
CDR3: AYSRGHRDTQY

D: TRBD2
V: TRBV2
CDR3: ASRDSLAGGRTGELF

D: -
V: TRBV7-2
CDR3: ASSPKGASGSGNTIY

D: -
V: TRBV2
CDR3: ASSGEGSPSYEQY

D: -
V: TRBV27
CDR3: ASLGAGDTGELF

D: -
V: TRBV14
CDR3: ASSQGPAYSYNEQF

D: -
V: TRBV5-1
CDR3: ASSWMGGWSETQY

D: -
V: TRBV29-1
CDR3: SVVTGPKADTQY

D: -
V: TRBV5-1
CDR3: ASSLTRSGNTEAF

D: -
V: TRBV4-3
CDR3: ASSQDWRVQETQY

D: -
V: TRBV5-1
CDR3: ASNWDGLGDEQF

D: -
V: TRBV11-3
CDR3: ASRGELWVTDTQY

D: TRBD2
V: TRBV5-1
CDR3: ASSGEGTSGEETQY

D: TRBD1
V: TRBV5-1
CDR3: ASSLNPPGQVYGYT

D: TRBD1
V: TRBV29-1
CDR3: SVPSAGTEVYGYT

D: -
V: TRBV18
CDR3: ASSPLRGSDSPLH

D: -
V: TRBV7-9
CDR3: ASSFSKDGGYGYT

D: TRBD1
V: TRBV18
CDR3: ASSRDRANTEAF

D: -
V: TRBV20-1
CDR3: SASRPGSPQH

D: -
V: TRBV5-1
CDR3: ASSLGTGPSSYNEQF

D: -
V: TRBV5-1
CDR3: ASSLVPSTDTQY

D: -
V: TRBV20-1
CDR3: SARDPRADYYGYT

D: -
V: TRBV12-3/TRBV12-4
CDR3: ASSSGYEQY

D: -
V: TRBV5-5
CDR3: ASSFFLGGYGYT

D: TRBD2
V: TRBV5-1
CDR3: ASSLSLAGVNEQF